The present entry profiles one T cell receptor (beta chain) with its context. The data derive from a study of T cell responses to AZD1222 COVID-19 vaccine. Looking at the study overall: Second-dose timings of about 4 or about 12 weeks were pooled.

The CDR3 loop spans 12 amino acids. V trimming: 3 bases; J trimming: 7 bases; junction bases outside the gene matches: 1. Germline values: CDR1 SGHDT, CDR2 YYEEEE. TCRdb's table, derived via immunoSEQ multiplex PCR, lists solely in-frame clones and lacks some. The sample shows about 120,000 clones, approximately 87% of them seen only once. Sequenced here: peripheral blood, sampled on day 0 of AZD1222 vaccination. This sequence was found in an adult in good health. This chain connects TRBV5-6 to TRBJ1-1; 9 bases fit TRBD1. The CDR3 DNA reads TGTGCCAGCAGCTGGGACAGGGATGAAGCTTTCTTT. It yields the protein CASSWDRDEAFF.